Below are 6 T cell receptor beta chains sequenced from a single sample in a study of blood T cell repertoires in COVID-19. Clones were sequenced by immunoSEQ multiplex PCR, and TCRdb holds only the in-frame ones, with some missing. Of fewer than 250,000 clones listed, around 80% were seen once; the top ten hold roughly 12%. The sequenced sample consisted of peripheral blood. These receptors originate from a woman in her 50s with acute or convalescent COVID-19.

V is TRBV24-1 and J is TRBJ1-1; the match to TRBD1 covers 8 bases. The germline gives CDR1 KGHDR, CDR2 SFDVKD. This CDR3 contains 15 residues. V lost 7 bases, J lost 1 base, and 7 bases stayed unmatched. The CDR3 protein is CATRPGGFKNTEAFF. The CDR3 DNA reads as TGTGCCACCAGACCAGGGGGCTTTAAGAACACTGAAGCTTTCTTT.

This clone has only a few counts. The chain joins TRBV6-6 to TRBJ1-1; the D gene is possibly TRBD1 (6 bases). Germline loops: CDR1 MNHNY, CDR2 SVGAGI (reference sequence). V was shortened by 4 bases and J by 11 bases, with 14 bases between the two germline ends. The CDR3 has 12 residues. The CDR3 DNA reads TGTGCCAGCAGTTTCCACAGGGAGTTGGCTTTCTTT. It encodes CASSFHRELAFF.

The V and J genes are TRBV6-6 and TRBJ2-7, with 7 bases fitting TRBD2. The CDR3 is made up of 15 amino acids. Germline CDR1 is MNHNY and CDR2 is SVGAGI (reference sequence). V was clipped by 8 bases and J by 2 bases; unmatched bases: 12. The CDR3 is CASSFVSSGPYEQYF. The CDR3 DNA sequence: TGTGCCAGCTCGTTCGTATCTAGCGGTCCCTACGAGCAGTACTTC.

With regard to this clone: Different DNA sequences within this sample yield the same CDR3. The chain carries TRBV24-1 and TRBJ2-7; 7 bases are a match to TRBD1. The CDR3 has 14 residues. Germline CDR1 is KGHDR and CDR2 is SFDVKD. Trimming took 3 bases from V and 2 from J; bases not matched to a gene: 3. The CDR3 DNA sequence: TGTGCCACCAGTGATCCAGGACAGGCCTACGAGCAGTACTTC. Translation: CATSDPGQAYEQYF.

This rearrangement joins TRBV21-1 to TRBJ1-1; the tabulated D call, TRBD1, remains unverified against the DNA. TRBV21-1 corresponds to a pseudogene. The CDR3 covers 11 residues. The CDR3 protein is CAHRVDTEAFF. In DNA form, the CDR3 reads TGTGCCCACAGGGTTGACACTGAAGCTTTCTTT.

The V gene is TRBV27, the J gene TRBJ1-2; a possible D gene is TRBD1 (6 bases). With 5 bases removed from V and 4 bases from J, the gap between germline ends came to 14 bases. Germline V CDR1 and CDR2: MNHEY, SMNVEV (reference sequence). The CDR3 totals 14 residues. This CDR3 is CASSSQGRSYGYTF. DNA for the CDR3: TGTGCCAGCAGTAGTCAGGGGCGTAGCTATGGCTACACCTTC.